This entry describes one TCR beta chain. This clone was seen repeatedly, ten times or more. Its binding antigen is unknown. Per-nucleotide qualities are absent, and no much larger clonotype sits a single base away. Each donor gave one peripheral blood draw, about 110 mL on average, collected into heparinised tubes. Naive, central memory, regulatory and stem cell-like memory CD4+ T cells were sorted on a BD FACSAria II using a panel including CD45RO, CCR7, CD25, CD127, CD95 and CD27. Every sorted population had a purity above 95%. PBMCs were separated immediately by Lymphoprep density gradient centrifugation and were stained directly, without being cultured. Samples were stained and sorted in pairs, with one healthy donor and one patient per experiment, so that batch effects were minimized. V was cut back by 4 bases and J by 5 bases, leaving a gap of 2 bases between them. Spanning cysteine to phenylalanine, the CDR3 consists of 11 amino acids. Only the CDR3 part of the read is kept: 33 bases, read in frame from the first base.

This entry belongs to a study of beta chain features in type 1 diabetes (dated by TCRdb to 2017 to 2018). Turning to the overall study: No differences in mean age, gender distribution, total cell number or subset yield were found between patients and healthy donors. A total of about 99,000,000 sorted cells were examined across all samples, and RNA yield correlated strongly with the number of cells per subset. Regulatory and stem cell-like memory subsets were obtained from only 8 patients and roughly 8 healthy donors, while naive and central memory subsets were obtained from all 30 or so donors. The study compared TCRB repertoires of sorted circulating CD4+ T cell subsets between recently diagnosed type 1 diabetes patients and matched healthy donors.

The entire amount of isolated RNA was reverse transcribed using the High Capacity cDNA Reverse Transcription Kit, so the sequenced TCRB transcripts were expressed ones. Deep immunoSEQ sequencing was performed on naive, central memory and regulatory T cell samples, with an average of around 3.4 million total reads per sample. Sorted cells were lysed in RLT buffer, and RNA was extracted using DNase-treated RNeasy Micro or Mini kits according to cell number. To prevent cross-contamination, each cell subset was processed individually, whereas patient and healthy donor samples were processed jointly. The immunoSEQ multiplex PCR was used to amplify TCRB sequences from cDNA, yielding 87-bp fragments that span the CDR3 region. Sequencing of the amplicons was performed on the Illumina HiSeq platform. Turning to the authors' computational methods: Synthetic template baselines were used to correct PCR bias computationally, reads within Hamming distance 2 were collapsed together, and singletons that could not be merged were discarded. Reads were aligned against IMGT so that V, D and J genes, CDR3 length and insertions or deletions at six rearrangement sites could be assigned. Within each subset, clonotype counts were normalized to sorted cell number, after which true diversity and Gini coefficients were computed with the tcR R package. The overlap coefficient, calculated on TCRB nucleotide sequences, was used to measure repertoire sharing. Imported from immuneACCESS, the table was reduced by TCRdb to in-frame sequences with V and J called. These copies leave out some clones; in studies compared against another copy, an unresolved V gene accounts for under half, and the cause of the remainder is not known. V and J calls and clone size come straight from that table; D and trimming were deduced from the DNA. Here the sample has 300,000 to 400,000 clones; about a tenth occur a single time. The top ten constitute more than 0.8% of the sample.

The research as a whole found: Because small numbers of individuals were included in the HLA sub-analyses, any influence of HLA type on TCRB rearrangement was left unresolved. Shorter templates might have been favored by PCR, but patient and control samples were amplified and corrected together, so both groups would have been affected equally by any skew. In all four CD4+ subsets, TCRB CDR3 length was moderately but significantly shorter in type 1 diabetes patients. Because cDNA was sequenced instead of genomic DNA, highly expressing activated cells could be over-represented, though the groups showed no difference in activation or CD3 levels. Naive, central memory and regulatory TCRB repertoires appeared more similar among patients than among healthy donors. At VDJ recombination sites, type 1 diabetes patients had fewer insertions and more deleted nucleotides, which implies abnormalities in thymic rearrangement.

The sequence joins TRBV23-1 to TRBJ2-2; the D gene cannot be resolved reliably. TRBV23-1 is identified as an open reading frame with a role that is uncertain. Sequencing was done on a sample of central memory CD4+ T cells from blood. This TCR was recovered from a man aged 25 to 45 with type 1 diabetes. For the CDR3, the sequence is CASSLTGELFF. The bases are TGCGCCAGCAGTCTTACCGGGGAGCTGTTTTTT.